This T cell receptor beta chain was sequenced in a study of cytomegalovirus exposure and HLA in healthy donors. Findings and caveats of the study: Later analysis suggested links between common viral pathogens and several top significant clusters. Later analysis revealed greater clonal expansion in HLA-associated TCR beta chains than in equally common others. Versus the approximately 670-donor mean, an Asian-associated ancestry cluster reportedly showed fewer N-insertions in a later analysis.

The PCR made use of 60 Vbeta and 13 Jbeta primers. Method: immunoSEQ multiplex PCR; TCRdb's copy keeps in-frame clones and lacks some. The sample contains around 97,000 clones, roughly 70% of which appear only once. V dropped 1 base and J dropped 2 bases, with 9 bases sitting between them. Germline values: CDR1 SGHTA, CDR2 FQGNSA. The length of the CDR3 is 15 residues. Comment on this clone: The antigen is undetermined.

This chain uses TRBV7-2 with TRBJ1-3; possible D gene TRBD1, 5 bases. The clonotype comes from a woman aged 45-60 years in good health and CMV-seronegative. The source material was PBMCs. The DNA of the CDR3 is TGTGCCAGCAGCTTAGTAGGAGGGGCTGGAAACACCATATATTTT. Its translation is CASSLVGGAGNTIYF.